Listed below are T cell receptor beta chains from one sample, sequenced in a study of OX40 agonist ivuxolimab in advanced cancers. TCRdb's table, derived via immunoSEQ multiplex PCR, lists solely in-frame clones and lacks some. The sample lists around 84,000 clones, 94% occurring once. The sequencing here drew on CD4+ or CD8+ T cells sorted from blood, taken in a trial of the OX40 agonist ivuxolimab. The receptors were gathered from an adult with an advanced solid tumor such as melanoma, head and neck, liver or kidney cancer. Both conserved end residues are part of each CDR3. D genes are given only for firm matches.

>TRBV7-9|TRBJ2-7|.
TGTGCCAGCAGCTTATCACAGGGAGGGTCCTACGAGCAGTACTTC
CASSLSQGGSYEQYF
>TRBV11-2|TRBJ2-7|TRBD2
TGTGCCAGCAGCTTGGGGATAGCGGGAGGGATGTACGAGCAGTACTTC
CASSLGIAGGMYEQYF
>TRBV27|TRBJ1-2|TRBD1
TGTGCCAGCAGTTTAAGCCGGTGGGACAGGGGAGACTTAATCGGCGGCTACACCTTC
CASSLSRWDRGDLIGGYTF
>TRBV27|TRBJ2-2|.
TGTGCCAGCAACTGGCAGGGCAGGACCGGGGAGCTGTTTTTT
CASNWQGRTGELFF
>TRBV10-3|TRBJ2-7|TRBD2
TGTGCCATCAGTGAAAGGGCTAGCGGGAGTTACGAGCAGTACTTC
CAISERASGSYEQYF
>TRBV27|TRBJ2-7|TRBD2
TGTGCCAGCAGTTTACTAGCGGGGGCCTACGAGCAGTACTTC
CASSLLAGAYEQYF
>TRBV28|TRBJ2-7|TRBD2
TGTGCCAGCACCCTGCGGGAGCGGTCCTACGAGCAGTACTTC
CASTLRERSYEQYF
>TRBV15|TRBJ2-1|TRBD2
TGTGCCACCAGCAGCCTTAGCGGGAGTCGGAATGAGCAGTTCTTC
CATSSLSGSRNEQFF
>TRBV19|TRBJ2-7|.
TGTGCCAGTAGGGCGGCCCCGGGAGATGGTTACGAGCAGTACTTC
CASRAAPGDGYEQYF
>TRBV13|TRBJ2-1|.
TGTGCCAGCAGCTCCAGGGAGAGCTCCTACAATGAGCAGTTCTTC
CASSSRESSYNEQFF
>TRBV7-7|TRBJ2-7|.
TGTGCTAGCAGCTTAGCCAGGGAAAGTGAGCAGTACTTC
CASSLARESEQYF